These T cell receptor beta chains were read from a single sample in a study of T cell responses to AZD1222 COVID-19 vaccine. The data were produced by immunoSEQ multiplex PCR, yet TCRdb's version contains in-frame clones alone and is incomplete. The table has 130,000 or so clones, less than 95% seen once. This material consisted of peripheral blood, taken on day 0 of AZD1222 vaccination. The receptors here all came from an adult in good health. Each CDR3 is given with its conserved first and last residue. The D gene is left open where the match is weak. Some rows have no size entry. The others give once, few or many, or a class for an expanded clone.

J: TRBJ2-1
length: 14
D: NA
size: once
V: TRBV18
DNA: TGTGCCAGCTCATTCCAAATCTTAGACAATGAGCAGTTCTTC
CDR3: CASSFQILDNEQFF

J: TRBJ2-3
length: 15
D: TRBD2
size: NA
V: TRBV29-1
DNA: TGCAGCGTTGAGCGGGCTAGCGGGCGGAAAGATACGCAGTATTTT
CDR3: CSVERASGRKDTQYF

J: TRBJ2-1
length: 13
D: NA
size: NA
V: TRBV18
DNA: TGTGCCAGCTCATCATTGACCGACAATGAGCAGTTCTTC
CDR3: CASSSLTDNEQFF

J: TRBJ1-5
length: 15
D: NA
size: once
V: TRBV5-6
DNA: TGTGCCAGCAGCGGGGGTCCCTCACGAGATCAGCCCCAGCATTTT
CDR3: CASSGGPSRDQPQHF

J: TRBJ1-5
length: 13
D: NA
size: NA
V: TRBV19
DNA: TGTGCCAGTCGGACGCTTCCAGGTCAGCCCCAGCATTTT
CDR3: CASRTLPGQPQHF

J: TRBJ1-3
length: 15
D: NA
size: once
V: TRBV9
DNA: TGTGCCAGCAGCGTAGGGGCAGGGACTGGAAACACCATATATTTT
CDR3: CASSVGAGTGNTIYF

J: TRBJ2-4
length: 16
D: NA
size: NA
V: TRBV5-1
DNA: TGCGCCAGCAGCCCAGCCTGGACAGTAGCCAAAAACATTCAGTACTTC
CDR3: CASSPAWTVAKNIQYF

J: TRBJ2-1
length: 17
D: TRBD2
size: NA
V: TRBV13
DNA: TGTGCCAGCAGCGACCGAGGGGTCGGGGGGTTTTACAATGAGCAGTTCTTC
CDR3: CASSDRGVGGFYNEQFF

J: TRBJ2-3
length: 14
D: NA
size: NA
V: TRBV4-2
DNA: TGTGCCAGCAGCCTCAGGGAGACCACAGATACGCAGTATTTT
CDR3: CASSLRETTDTQYF

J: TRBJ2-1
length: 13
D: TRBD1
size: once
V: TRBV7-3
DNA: TGTGCCAGCAGCTTAGACAGGGTAGGTGAGCAGTTCTTC
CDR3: CASSLDRVGEQFF

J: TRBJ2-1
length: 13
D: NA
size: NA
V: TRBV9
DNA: TGTGCCAGCAGCGAGGATCTTTACAATGAGCAGTTCTTC
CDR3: CASSEDLYNEQFF

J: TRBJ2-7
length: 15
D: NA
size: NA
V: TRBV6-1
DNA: TGTGCCAGCAGTGACCGGGGGCGGCCTCCCTACGAGCAGTACTTC
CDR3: CASSDRGRPPYEQYF

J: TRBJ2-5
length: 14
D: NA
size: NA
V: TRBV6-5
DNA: TGTGCCAGCACCCCAGGACACTCCAAAGAGACCCAGTACTTC
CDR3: CASTPGHSKETQYF

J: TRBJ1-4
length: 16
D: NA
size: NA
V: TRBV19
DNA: TGTGCCAGTAGTATTAGGGGGAGCTTCACTAATGAAAAACTGTTTTTT
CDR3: CASSIRGSFTNEKLFF

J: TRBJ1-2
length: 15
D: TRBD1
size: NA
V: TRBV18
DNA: TGTGCCAGCTCACCACCGGGACAGGGACCCTATGGCTACACCTTC
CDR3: CASSPPGQGPYGYTF

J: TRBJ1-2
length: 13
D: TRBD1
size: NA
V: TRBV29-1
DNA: TGCAGCGTGGGACAGGGGAACCAGTATGGCTACACCTTC
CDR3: CSVGQGNQYGYTF

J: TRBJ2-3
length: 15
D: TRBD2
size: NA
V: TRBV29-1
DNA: TGCAGCGTTGGGCAATCGGCGGGAGGCACAGATACGCAGTATTTT
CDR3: CSVGQSAGGTDTQYF

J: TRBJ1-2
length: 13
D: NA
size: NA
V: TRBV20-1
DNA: TGCAGTGCAAGTGACGGACCGAACTATGGCTACACCTTC
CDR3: CSASDGPNYGYTF

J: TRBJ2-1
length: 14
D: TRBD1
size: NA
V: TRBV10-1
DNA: TGCGCCAGCAGTGGCCGGGACAGGGGGGATGAGCAGTTCTTC
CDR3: CASSGRDRGDEQFF

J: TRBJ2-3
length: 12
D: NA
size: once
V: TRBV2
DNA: TGTGCCAGCGGAACTAAGCTGTATACGCAGTATTTT
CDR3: CASGTKLYTQYF